This is a list of T cell receptor beta chains from one sample in a study of blood T cell repertoires in COVID-19. TCRdb's table, derived via immunoSEQ multiplex PCR, lists solely in-frame clones and lacks some. The sample includes approximately 230,000 clones, about 87% of them seen just once. The specimen was peripheral blood. All receptors come from a woman aged 25 to 39 with COVID-19, enrolled during active disease. CDR3s include the opening cysteine and the closing phenylalanine or tryptophan.

J gene: TRBJ2-2
V gene: TRBV5-1
CDR3 protein: CASKLSGASEGELFF

J gene: TRBJ2-5
V gene: TRBV7-9
CDR3 protein: CASSPARGALETQYF

J gene: TRBJ2-1
V gene: TRBV19
CDR3 protein: CASSIASGGLLSYNEQFF

J gene: TRBJ2-7
V gene: TRBV18
CDR3 protein: CGSSPRGQGASEQYF

J gene: TRBJ1-3
V gene: TRBV4-1
CDR3 protein: CASSQEQSGNTIYF

J gene: TRBJ1-6
V gene: TRBV10-2
CDR3 protein: CASSVGDQPLHF

J gene: TRBJ2-3
V gene: TRBV15
CDR3 protein: CATSRGQITDTQYF

J gene: TRBJ2-3
V gene: TRBV28
CDR3 protein: CASSFPGDGPDTQYF

J gene: TRBJ2-1
V gene: TRBV6-2/TRBV6-3
CDR3 protein: CASSYVWGTGDYNEQFF

J gene: TRBJ2-7
V gene: TRBV5-6
CDR3 protein: CASSLFPGRPYEQYF

J gene: TRBJ2-2
V gene: TRBV4-2
CDR3 protein: CASSRDPAGLGNTGELFF

J gene: TRBJ2-3
V gene: TRBV29-1
CDR3 protein: CSVGVSGITDTQYF

J gene: TRBJ2-3
V gene: TRBV14
CDR3 protein: CASSQLPGTGATDTQYF

J gene: TRBJ1-1
V gene: TRBV10-1
CDR3 protein: CASSENNMVGADAFF